Following are 21 T cell receptor beta chains from one sample sequenced in a study of T cell repertoires in cytomegalovirus infection. MiXCR, run by TCRdb on the reads, gives a single entry per CDR3 protein. The sample has 400,000 or so distinct CDR3 sequences, about a third seen once; the top ten hold roughly 13%. The sample comprised PBMCs. The receptors here all came from a human donor in good health (CMV status not recorded). Some clones in this sample may be carry-over from other donors' samples.

Notes on this clonotype: A much larger clone lies one base from this, so it may be a read error. The V call is TRBV7-3, the J call TRBJ2-1; D is perhaps TRBD2 (6 bases). The V end was cut by 1 base, the J end by 6 bases, with 10 bases between. Germline assignment: CDR1 SGHTA and CDR2 FQGTGA. The CDR3 has 14 residues. The CDR3 spells CASSLITRGNEQFF. CDR3 in DNA: TGTGCCAGCAGCTTAATCACGCGGGGCAATGAGCAGTTCTTC.

The rearrangement joins TRBV7-2 to TRBJ2-1; TRBD1 matches at 7 bases. J was trimmed by 3 bases and V by 5 bases; bases with no gene match: 13. Germline values: CDR1 SGHTA, CDR2 FQGNSA. The CDR3 consists of 17 residues. The CDR3 region has the DNA TGTGCCAGCAGCCCACAGAGTATTGGGACAGTCTACAATGAGCAGTTCTTC. Protein sequence: CASSPQSIGTVYNEQFF.

This clonotype was seen more than once but under ten times. V and J are TRBV12-3 or TRBV12-4 and TRBJ2-3, with a possible D match to TRBD1 (6 bases). V was shortened by 6 bases and J by 3 bases, with 16 bases between the two germline ends. CDR3 length: 15 amino acids. This CDR3 reads CASRYRVGDTDTQYF. For the CDR3, the DNA is TGTGCCAGCAGATACAGGGTTGGTGATACAGATACGCAGTATTTT.

J is TRBJ2-2 and V is TRBV11-3; D may be TRBD1 (5 bases). The CDR3 runs 14 residues. V lost 5 bases, J lost 4 bases, and 11 bases lay in between. Germline lookup yields CDR1 SGHNT and CDR2 YENEEA. The CDR3 here is CASSKGSGTGELFF. CDR3 nucleotide sequence: TGTGCCAGCAGCAAGGGGTCGGGCACCGGGGAGCTGTTTTTT.

This chain joins TRBV18 and TRBJ2-7, with 8 bases identical to TRBD1. Germline CDR1 reads KGHSH; CDR2 reads LQKENI. The CDR3 is 14 amino acids. J lost 5 bases, V lost 6 bases, and 9 bases had no gene match. DNA for the CDR3: TGTGCCAGCTCTCCCCAACAGGGGGAAAACGAGCAGTACTTC. As protein: CASSPQQGENEQYF.

The chain carries TRBV6-1 and TRBJ2-1; TRBD1 might be the D (6 bases). The CDR3 contains 15 residues. Trimming took off 6 bases at V and 0 bases at J, with 12 bases between the two ends. The germline gives CDR1 MNHNS, CDR2 SASEGT. CDR3 in amino acids: CASRLTGLSYNEQFF. The CDR3, as DNA: TGTGCCAGCAGACTGACAGGTCTCTCCTACAATGAGCAGTTCTTC.

Only a few counts were recorded for this clonotype. CDR3 sequence (DNA): TGCGCCAGCAGCCAAGTTGGCGCAGGAGAAACTGAAGCTTTCTTT. Its protein product is CASSQVGAGETEAFF. The chain is built from TRBV4-1 and TRBJ1-1; no clear D. The germline V gene encodes CDR1 MGHRA and CDR2 YSYEKL. The ends were cut back, 1 base at V and 5 bases at J, with 14 bases in the middle. The CDR3 spans 15 residues.

The gene calls are TRBV4-3 and TRBJ1-6; 9 bases match TRBD1. In germline, CDR1 is LGHNA, CDR2 YSLEER. CDR3 length equals 18 residues. The V gene end was trimmed by 0 bases and the J gene end by 8 bases; junction bases not matched to a gene: 11. CDR3 bases: TGCGCCAGCAGCCAAGAGGCCCTTCCCGGGACAGGGTATTCACCCCTCCACTTT. Protein product: CASSQEALPGTGYSPLHF.

This clonotype was detected only a few times. The chain is built from TRBV24-1 and TRBJ2-5, with unresolved D. This CDR3 contains 15 residues. Germline V gives CDR1 KGHDR, CDR2 SFDVKD. V lost 1 base and J 2 bases, leaving 10 bases between the germline ends. This chain's CDR3 is CATSDFRQLQETQYF. The CDR3 region has the DNA TGTGCCACCAGTGATTTCAGGCAGCTACAAGAGACCCAGTACTTC.

V and J are TRBV10-1 and TRBJ2-1; possibly TRBD1 for D (5 bases). V lost 2 bases and J lost 7, with 15 bases in between. CDR1 is WNHNN, CDR2 SYGVQD, per germline (reference sequence). CDR3 length: 15 amino acids. CDR3 amino acids: CASSESVGAPNEQFF. CDR3 nucleotide sequence: TGCGCCAGCAGTGAGAGTGTAGGGGCGCCGAATGAGCAGTTCTTC.

The chain combines TRBV12-3 or TRBV12-4 with TRBJ2-3, with 8 nucleotides matching TRBD2. This CDR3 region has 16 residues. V lost 10 bases to trimming and J lost 1 base; unmatched junction nucleotides: 13. CDR3 DNA sequence: TGTGCCAACAGCCCGCCCGGGACTAGTCGCACAGATACGCAGTATTTT. Residues: CANSPPGTSRTDTQYF.

This clonotype was counted only a few times. CDR3 DNA: TGTGCCAGCAGCTTAACCGACGGTCAGCCCCAGCATTTT. The encoded protein is CASSLTDGQPQHF. The gene calls are TRBV7-6 and TRBJ1-5; unclear D gene. V was clipped by 2 bases and J by 6 bases, with 8 bases between them. Germline V gene data show CDR1 as SGHVS and CDR2 as FNYEAQ. The CDR3 length is 13 residues.

This chain joins TRBV15 and TRBJ2-4, with 11 positions matching TRBD1. With V trimmed by 5 bases and J by 7 bases, 1 base remained unmatched. The germline CDR1 and CDR2 sequences are LNHNV and YYDKDF (reference sequence). The length of the CDR3 is 13 residues. CDR3 sequence (DNA): TGTGCCACCAGCGGACAGGGGGCGAACATTCAGTACTTC. Amino acid sequence: CATSGQGANIQYF.

This clonotype was seen a handful of times. This rearrangement joins TRBV20-1 to TRBJ1-1; the D is unclear. This CDR3 contains 12 residues. With 6 bases removed from V and 1 base from J, the gap between germline ends came to 9 bases. Germline CDR1 reads DFQATT; CDR2 reads SNEGSKA (reference sequence). The DNA of the CDR3 is TGCAGTGCCTCCGACCCGAACACTGAAGCTTTCTTT. This encodes CSASDPNTEAFF.

The count of this clonotype is one. Here the CDR3 reads CSASSRSSYEQYF. The CDR3 DNA reads as TGCAGTGCTAGTTCTAGGAGCTCCTACGAGCAGTACTTC. The rearrangement links TRBV20-1 to TRBJ2-7; unclear D gene. The CDR3 spans 13 residues. Trimming shortened V by 3 bases and J by 0 bases, and 9 bases separated the two germline ends. Germline loops: CDR1 DFQATT, CDR2 SNEGSKA (reference sequence).

Notes on this clonotype: A single base separates this from a much larger clone, so it may be a read error. The conserved phenylalanine or tryptophan is not found at the CDR3 terminus, so this likely reflects a read error. The chain carries TRBV7-8 and TRBJ2-4, with 11 bases fitting TRBD2. Germline-derived CDR1 and CDR2 are SGHVS and FQNEAQ. With 4 bases clipped from V and 0 bases from J, the junction kept 8 bases outside the gene matches. The CDR3 has 18 residues. The CDR3 protein is CASSSSSGGFLAKNIQYL. The CDR3 coding sequence is TGTGCCAGCAGCTCCTCTAGCGGGGGGTTTCTAGCCAAAAACATTCAGTACTTA.

This chain links TRBV19 with TRBJ2-2; the D gene is possibly TRBD2 (6 bases). The CDR3 sequence is 15 residues long. Per the germline V gene, CDR1 is LNHDA and CDR2 is SQIVND (reference sequence). V lost 8 bases and J lost 7, with 20 bases in between. CDR3 protein: CASGNLPGRGGELFF. Here the CDR3 DNA reads TGTGCCAGTGGTAACCTACCCGGGCGGGGCGGGGAGCTGTTTTTT.

The rearrangement links TRBV7-3 to TRBJ2-5, with D perhaps given as TRBD1 or TRBD2 (7 bases each). The CDR3 runs 14 residues. The V gene's germline CDR1 is SGHTA and CDR2 FQGTGA. V shed 5 bases and J shed 5 bases, with 15 bases lying between them. This chain's CDR3 is CASSGQGGLETQYF. Written as DNA, the CDR3 is TGTGCCAGCAGCGGGCAGGGGGGGCTGGAGACCCAGTACTTC. Variable domain in full (rest from reference TRBV7-3 and TRBJ2-5): GAGVSQTPSNKVTEKGKYVELRCDPISGHTALYWYRQSLGQGPEFLIYFQGTGAADDSGLPNDRFFAVRPEGSVSTLKIQRTERGDSAVYLCASSGQGGLETQYFGPGTRLLVL.

This clonotype was found a few times. The chain carries TRBV6-2 or TRBV6-3 and TRBJ1-5, with 7 bases lining up with TRBD1. V lost 5 bases and J lost 0; bases outside the gene matches: 4. Germline CDR1 and CDR2: MNHEY and SVGEGT. This CDR3 region has 15 residues. CDR3 coding DNA: TGTGCCAGCAGTCTCGACAGGGCTAGCAATCAGCCCCAGCATTTT. Amino acids: CASSLDRASNQPQHF.

This CDR3 reads CASRREGQGSYEQYF. CDR3 nucleotides: TGTGCCAGCAGGAGAGAAGGACAGGGCTCCTACGAGCAGTACTTC. This chain links TRBV2 with TRBJ2-7; 8 bases map to TRBD1. Germline V CDR1 and CDR2: SNHLY, FYNNEI. Unmatched junction bases numbered 7, after V lost 6 bases and J lost 0 bases. CDR3 length: 15 amino acids.

Written as DNA, the CDR3 is TGCGGAGCGGCGGCCACACTATCCACTGAAGCTTTCTTT. It yields the protein CGAAATLSTEAFF. The gene calls are TRBV29-1 and TRBJ1-1; D not resolved. Germline V gene sequence: CDR1 SQVTM, CDR2 ANQGSEA. CDR3 length: 13 residues. Together with reference TRBV29-1 and TRBJ1-1, the CDR3 gives the full variable domain: SAVISQKPSRDICQRGTSLTIQCQVDSQVTMMFWYRQQPGQSLTLIATANQGSEATYESGFVIDKFPISRPNLTFSTLTVSNMSPEDSSIYLCGAAATLSTEAFFGQGTRLTVV.